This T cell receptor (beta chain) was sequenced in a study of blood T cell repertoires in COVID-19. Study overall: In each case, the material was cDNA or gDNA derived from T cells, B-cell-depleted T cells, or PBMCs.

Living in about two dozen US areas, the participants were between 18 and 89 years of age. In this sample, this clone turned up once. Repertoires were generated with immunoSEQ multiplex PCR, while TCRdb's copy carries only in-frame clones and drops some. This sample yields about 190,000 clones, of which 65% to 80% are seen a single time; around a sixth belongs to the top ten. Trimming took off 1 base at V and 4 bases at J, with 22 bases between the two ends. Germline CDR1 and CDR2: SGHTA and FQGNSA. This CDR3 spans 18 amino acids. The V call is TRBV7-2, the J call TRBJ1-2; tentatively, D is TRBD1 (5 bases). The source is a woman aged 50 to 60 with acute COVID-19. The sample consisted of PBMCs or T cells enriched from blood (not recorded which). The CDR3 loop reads CASSLVQGQAGLTYGYTF. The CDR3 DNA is TGTGCCAGCAGCTTAGTTCAGGGTCAGGCAGGTCTGACCTATGGCTACACCTTC.